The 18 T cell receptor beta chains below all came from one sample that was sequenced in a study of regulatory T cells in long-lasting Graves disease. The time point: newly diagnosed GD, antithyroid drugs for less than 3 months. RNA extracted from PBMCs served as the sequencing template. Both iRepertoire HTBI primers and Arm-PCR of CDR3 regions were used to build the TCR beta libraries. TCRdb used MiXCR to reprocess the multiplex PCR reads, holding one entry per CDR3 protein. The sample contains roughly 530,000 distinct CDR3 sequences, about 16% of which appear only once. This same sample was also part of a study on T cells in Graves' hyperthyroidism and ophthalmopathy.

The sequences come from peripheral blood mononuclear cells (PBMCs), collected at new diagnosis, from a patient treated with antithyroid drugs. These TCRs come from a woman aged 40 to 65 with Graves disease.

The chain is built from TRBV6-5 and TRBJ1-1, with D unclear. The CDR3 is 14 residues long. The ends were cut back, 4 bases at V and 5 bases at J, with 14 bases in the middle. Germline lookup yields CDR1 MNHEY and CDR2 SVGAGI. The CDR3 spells CASSLLGLGTEAFF. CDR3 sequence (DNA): TGTGCCAGCAGTTTACTGGGGTTGGGTACTGAAGCTTTCTTT.

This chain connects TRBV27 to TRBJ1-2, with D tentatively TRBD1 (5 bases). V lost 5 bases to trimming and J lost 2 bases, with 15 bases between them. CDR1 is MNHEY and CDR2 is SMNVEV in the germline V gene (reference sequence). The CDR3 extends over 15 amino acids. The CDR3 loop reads CASSPQGPTNYGYTF. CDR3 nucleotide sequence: TGTGCCAGCAGTCCTCAGGGACCGACGAACTATGGCTACACCTTC.

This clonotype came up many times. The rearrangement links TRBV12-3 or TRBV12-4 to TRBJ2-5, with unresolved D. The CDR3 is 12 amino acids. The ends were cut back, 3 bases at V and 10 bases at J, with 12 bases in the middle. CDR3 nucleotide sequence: TGTGCCAGCAGTTTGAACAGAGGCATCCAGTACTTC. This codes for CASSLNRGIQYF.

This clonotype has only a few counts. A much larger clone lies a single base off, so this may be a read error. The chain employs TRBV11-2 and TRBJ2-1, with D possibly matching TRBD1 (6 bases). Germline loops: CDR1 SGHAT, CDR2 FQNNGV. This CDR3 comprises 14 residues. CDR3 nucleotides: TGTGCCCGCAGCCCCGTCAGGGGATTGGGTGAGCAGTTCTTC. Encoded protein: CARSPVRGLGEQFF.

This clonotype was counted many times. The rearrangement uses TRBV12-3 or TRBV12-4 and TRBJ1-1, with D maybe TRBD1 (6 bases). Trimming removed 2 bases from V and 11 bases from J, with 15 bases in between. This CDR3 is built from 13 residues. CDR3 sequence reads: CASSLRDTEAAFF. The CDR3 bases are TGTGCCAGCAGTTTAAGGGACACCGAAGCGGCTTTCTTT.

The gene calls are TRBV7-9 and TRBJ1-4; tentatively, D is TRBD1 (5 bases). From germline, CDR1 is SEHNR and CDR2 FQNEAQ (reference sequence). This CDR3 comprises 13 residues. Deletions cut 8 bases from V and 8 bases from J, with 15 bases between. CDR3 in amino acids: CASHRGVSEKLFF. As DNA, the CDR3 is TGTGCCAGCCATAGGGGTGTGAGCGAAAAACTGTTTTTT.

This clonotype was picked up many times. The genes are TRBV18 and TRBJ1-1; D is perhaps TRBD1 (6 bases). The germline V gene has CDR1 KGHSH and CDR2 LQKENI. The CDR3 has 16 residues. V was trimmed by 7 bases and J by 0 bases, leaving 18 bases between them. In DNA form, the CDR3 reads TGTGCCAGCTTACAGGGTTCCCATACAATGAACACTGAAGCTTTCTTT. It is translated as CASLQGSHTMNTEAFF.

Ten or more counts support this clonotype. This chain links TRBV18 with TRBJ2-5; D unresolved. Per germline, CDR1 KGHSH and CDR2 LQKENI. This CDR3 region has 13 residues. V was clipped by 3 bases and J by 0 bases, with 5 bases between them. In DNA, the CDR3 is TGTGCCAGCTCACCGGTCTACCAAGAGACCCAGTACTTC. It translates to CASSPVYQETQYF.

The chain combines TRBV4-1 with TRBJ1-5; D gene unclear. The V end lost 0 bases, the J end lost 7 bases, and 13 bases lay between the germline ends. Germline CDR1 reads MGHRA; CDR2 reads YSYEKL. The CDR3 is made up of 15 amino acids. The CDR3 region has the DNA TGCGCCAGCAGCCAAGAACATAGGGTGGAACAGCCCCAGCATTTT. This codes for CASSQEHRVEQPQHF.

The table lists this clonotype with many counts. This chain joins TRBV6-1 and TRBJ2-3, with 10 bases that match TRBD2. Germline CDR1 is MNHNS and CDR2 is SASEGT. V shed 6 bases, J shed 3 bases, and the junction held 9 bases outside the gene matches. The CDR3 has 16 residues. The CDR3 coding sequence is TGTGCCAGCAGCTATGGAGCGGGGGGGCCTACAGATACGCAGTATTTT. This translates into CASSYGAGGPTDTQYF.

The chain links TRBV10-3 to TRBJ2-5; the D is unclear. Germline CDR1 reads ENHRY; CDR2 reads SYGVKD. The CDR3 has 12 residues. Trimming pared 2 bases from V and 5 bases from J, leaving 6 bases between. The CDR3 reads CAISEDLETQYF. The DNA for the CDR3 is TGTGCCATCAGTGAGGACTTGGAGACCCAGTACTTC.

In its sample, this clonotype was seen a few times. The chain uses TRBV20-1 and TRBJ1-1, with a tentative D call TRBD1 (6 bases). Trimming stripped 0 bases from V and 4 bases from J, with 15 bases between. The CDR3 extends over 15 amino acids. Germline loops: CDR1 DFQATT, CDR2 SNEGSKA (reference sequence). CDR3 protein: CSARDRGASSTEAFF. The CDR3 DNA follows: TGCAGTGCTAGAGATAGGGGGGCTTCGAGCACTGAAGCTTTCTTT.

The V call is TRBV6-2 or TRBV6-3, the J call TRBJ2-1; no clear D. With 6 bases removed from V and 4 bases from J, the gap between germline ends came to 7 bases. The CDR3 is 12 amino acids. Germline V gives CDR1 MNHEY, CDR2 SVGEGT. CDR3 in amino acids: CASSQRYNEQFF. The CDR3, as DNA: TGTGCCAGCAGCCAGAGATACAATGAGCAGTTCTTC.

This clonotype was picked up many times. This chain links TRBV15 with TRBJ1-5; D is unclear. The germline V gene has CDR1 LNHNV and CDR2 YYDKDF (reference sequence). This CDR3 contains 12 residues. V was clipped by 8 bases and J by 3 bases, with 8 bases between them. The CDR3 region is CATRQHNQPQHF. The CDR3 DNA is TGTGCCACCCGGCAGCACAATCAGCCCCAGCATTTT. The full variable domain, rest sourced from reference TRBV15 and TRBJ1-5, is DAMVIQNPRYQVTQFGKPVTLSCSQTLNHNVMYWYQQKSSQAPKLLFHYYDKDFNNEADTPDNFQSRRPNTSFCFLDIRSPGLGDTAMYLCATRQHNQPQHFGDGTRLSIL.

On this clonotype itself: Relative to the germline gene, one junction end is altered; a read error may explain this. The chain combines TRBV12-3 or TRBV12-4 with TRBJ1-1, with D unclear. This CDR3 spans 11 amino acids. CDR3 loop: CASRRTERALF. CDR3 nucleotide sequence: TGTGCCAGCAGGCGGACGGAGAGAGCTCTCTTT.

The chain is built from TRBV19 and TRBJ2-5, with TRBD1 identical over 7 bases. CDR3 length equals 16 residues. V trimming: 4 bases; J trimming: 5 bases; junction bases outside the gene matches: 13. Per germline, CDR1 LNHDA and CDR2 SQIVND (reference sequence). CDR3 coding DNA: TGTGCCAGTAGTAATTATCGGGACAGCAACTGGGAGACCCAGTACTTC. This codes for CASSNYRDSNWETQYF.

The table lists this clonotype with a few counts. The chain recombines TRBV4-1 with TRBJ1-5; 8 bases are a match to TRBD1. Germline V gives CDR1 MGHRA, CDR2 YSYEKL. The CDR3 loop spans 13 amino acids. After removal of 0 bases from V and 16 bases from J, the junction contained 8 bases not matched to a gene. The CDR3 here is CASSQDFDRGRHF. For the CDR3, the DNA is TGCGCCAGCAGCCAAGATTTTGACAGGGGAAGACATTTT.

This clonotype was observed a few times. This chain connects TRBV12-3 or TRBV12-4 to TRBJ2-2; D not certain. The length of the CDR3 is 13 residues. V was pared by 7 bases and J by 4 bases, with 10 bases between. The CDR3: CASTQRSTGELFF. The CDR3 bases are TGTGCCAGCACTCAGAGGTCCACCGGGGAGCTGTTTTTT.